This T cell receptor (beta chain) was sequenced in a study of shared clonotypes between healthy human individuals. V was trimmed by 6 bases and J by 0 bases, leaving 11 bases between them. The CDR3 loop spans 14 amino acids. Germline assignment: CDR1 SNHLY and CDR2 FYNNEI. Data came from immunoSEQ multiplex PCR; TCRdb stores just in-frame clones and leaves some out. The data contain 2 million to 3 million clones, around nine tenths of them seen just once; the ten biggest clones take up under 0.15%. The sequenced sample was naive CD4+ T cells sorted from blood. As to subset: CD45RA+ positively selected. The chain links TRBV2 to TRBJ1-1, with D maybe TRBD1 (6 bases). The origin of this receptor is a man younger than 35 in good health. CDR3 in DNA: TGTGCCAGCAGACCTGACAGGTTGAACACTGAAGCTTTCTTT. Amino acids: CASRPDRLNTEAFF.